The clone carrying this T cell receptor (beta chain) came up many times. Its specificity is unknown. This sample was included in a study of cytomegalovirus exposure and HLA in healthy donors. Across the study: Genetic ancestry analysis placed under 90% of the 398 donors that were genotyped in the Caucasian-associated cluster.

The primer mix had 60 Vbeta and 13 Jbeta primers. Sequencing was performed with immunoSEQ multiplex PCR; in TCRdb, only in-frame clones are kept and a portion is missing. The sample consists of about 170,000 clones, about 76% of them appearing once. CDR1 is MRHNA and CDR2 is SNTAGT in the germline V gene. V gave up 6 bases and J gave up 2 bases, with 13 bases separating them. This CDR3 has 15 residues. Broader study findings: Links to common viral pathogens appeared, in a later analysis, for several of the most significant clusters.

Sequencing was carried out using PBMCs. This receptor was identified in a female donor in good health and CMV-seronegative. The chain couples TRBV6-4 to TRBJ1-4, with a tentative D call TRBD1 (5 bases). The CDR3: CASRTPEGTNEKLFF. The DNA of the CDR3 is TGTGCCAGCAGGACCCCGGAGGGGACTAATGAAAAACTGTTTTTT.